The rows below give T cell receptor beta chains drawn from one sample of a study of T cells in Graves' hyperthyroidism and ophthalmopathy. TCRdb recomputed calls from the multiplex PCR reads with MiXCR, one row per CDR3 protein. The sample records around 370,000 distinct CDR3 sequences, roughly 18% being singletons. The specimen sequenced was blood. Source of these receptors: a man between 18 and 29 years old with Graves' ophthalmopathy. CDR3s include the opening cysteine and the closing phenylalanine or tryptophan. The order of the fields is V gene, clone size, D gene, J gene, CDR3 DNA, CDR3 protein. The D gene is left open where the match is weak. For some rows the clone size is stated as once, few or many, or as a class when expanded; others skip it.

>TRBV5-8|.|.|TRBJ1-5
TGTGCCAGCAGCTTGGAAGAAGGCCGGGGCAATCAGCCCCAGCATTTT
CASSLEEGRGNQPQHF
>TRBV12-3/TRBV12-4|.|.|TRBJ2-3
TGTGCCAGCAGTTTAAGCCGACGCACAGATACGCAGTATTTT
CASSLSRRTDTQYF
>TRBV10-3|.|.|TRBJ1-6
TGTGCCATCAGCCTCGAGGAGGCGTATAATTCACCCCTCCACTTT
CAISLEEAYNSPLHF
>TRBV6-2/TRBV6-3|few|.|TRBJ1-4
TGTGCCAGCAGTGTCCTACAGGGAATTAATGAAAAACTGTTTTTT
CASSVLQGINEKLFF
>TRBV2|many|.|TRBJ1-5
TGTGCCAGCAGGGTCGGGGGGGGTAGCAATCAGCCCCAGCATTTT
CASRVGGGSNQPQHF
>TRBV14|few|TRBD1|TRBJ2-7
TGTGCCAGCAGCCTATCAGGACAGGATCGTTCCTACGAGCAGTACTTC
CASSLSGQDRSYEQYF
>TRBV7-9|many|.|TRBJ2-1
TGTGCCAGCAGCATCCAGGGGGGTGAGCAGTTCTTC
CASSIQGGEQFF
>TRBV24-1|.|.|TRBJ2-3
TGTGCCACCAGTGATTTAGGGGCGCCGGATACGCAGTATTTT
CATSDLGAPDTQYF
>TRBV5-1|many|.|TRBJ1-6
TGCGCCAGCACGTCGGGGGACACCCGTAATTCACCCCTCCACTTT
CASTSGDTRNSPLHF
>TRBV19|few|.|TRBJ1-6
TGTGCCAGTAGTATAGGACAGAATAATTCACCCCTCCACTTT
CASSIGQNNSPLHF
>TRBV3-1|.|.|TRBJ1-4
TGTGCCAGCAGCCAAGAGGGCAGAACCTATGAAAAACTGTTTTTT
CASSQEGRTYEKLFF
>TRBV12-3/TRBV12-4|.|TRBD2|TRBJ2-1
TGTGCCAGCCGACTCTACTGGGCTAGCGGGGGAAATGAGCAGTTCTTC
CASRLYWASGGNEQFF
>TRBV10-3|few|TRBD1|TRBJ2-7
TGTGCCATCAGGGATTCCGCCAGGGGACAGGGCGAGCAGTACTTC
CAIRDSARGQGEQYF
>TRBV9|.|.|TRBJ2-7
TGTGCCAGCAGCGTAACAGGGGGGGGTTACGAGCAGTACTTC
CASSVTGGGYEQYF
>TRBV5-4|.|TRBD2|TRBJ2-2
TGTGCCAGCAGCCCCTCTAGCGGGGGGGCCCCCGGGGAGCTGTTTTTT
CASSPSSGGAPGELFF
>TRBV15|.|.|TRBJ2-1
TGTGCCACCAGCTCTATTACCGGGACGACAGATGGGCAGTTCTTC
CATSSITGTTDGQFF
>TRBV7-9|.|TRBD1|TRBJ2-4
TGTGCCAGCAGCTTCCCTCAGGGGGCGGAAAACATTCAGTACTTC
CASSFPQGAENIQYF
>TRBV5-6|.|.|TRBJ2-1
TGTGCCAGCAGCCACGAGCCTAATGAGCAGTTCTTC
CASSHEPNEQFF
>TRBV5-1|.|.|TRBJ1-6
TGCGCCAGCAGTTGGGCAGCGGGGGCGTCACCCCTCCACTTT
CASSWAAGASPLHF
>TRBV7-9|.|.|TRBJ2-6
TGTGCCAGCAGCTTAGTTGCTGGGGCCAACGTCCTGACTTTC
CASSLVAGANVLTF
>TRBV29-1|many|.|TRBJ1-2
TGCAGCGCTAGGGTCGGTGGAGACTATGGCTACACCTTC
CSARVGGDYGYTF
>TRBV27|few|TRBD2|TRBJ2-3
TGTGCCAGCATCGGACTAGCCCGGCTTACCACAGATACGCAGTATTTT
CASIGLARLTTDTQYF
>TRBV2|few|.|TRBJ2-7
TGTGCCAGCAGAGGGGTCTCCTACGAGCAGTACTTC
CASRGVSYEQYF
>TRBV5-6|few|.|TRBJ2-5
TGTGCCAGCAGCTGGATCCCAGGGGCCGAGGAGACCCAGTACTTC
CASSWIPGAEETQYF
>TRBV2|.|.|TRBJ2-3
TGTGCCAGCAGCCGCTACAGGGCCGGGGGCACAGATACGCAGTATTTT
CASSRYRAGGTDTQYF
>TRBV5-5|.|.|TRBJ1-1
TGTGCCAGCAGCTTGTGGGTGGGAACGAACACTGAAGCTTTCTTT
CASSLWVGTNTEAFF
>TRBV14|many|.|TRBJ1-2
TGTGCCAGCAGCCAAGATGAGATCGGGGGTGGCTACACCTTC
CASSQDEIGGGYTF
>TRBV4-1|few|.|TRBJ2-2
TGCGCCAGCAGCCAAGATGTCCGGGGGTTAGACGGGGAGCTGTTTTTT
CASSQDVRGLDGELFF
>TRBV2|many|.|TRBJ1-1
TGTGCCAGCAGACCGGACAGGAACACTGAAGCTTTCTTT
CASRPDRNTEAFF
>TRBV28|many|.|TRBJ1-1
TGTGCCAGCAGTCCCCCTATGAGGAAGACTGAAGCTTTCTTT
CASSPPMRKTEAFF
>TRBV5-8|.|TRBD1|TRBJ1-1
TGTGCCAGCAGCACCTGGGGGGACAGGGGGTTGACTGAAGCTTTCTTT
CASSTWGDRGLTEAFF
>TRBV27|.|TRBD2|TRBJ2-3
TGTGCCAGCAGTTTAAGCCGGGAGGGCCCTACAGATACGCAGTATTTT
CASSLSREGPTDTQYF
>TRBV5-1|once|TRBD2|TRBJ2-2
TGCGCCAGCAGCTCCCCGGGGGGGAACACCGGGGAGCTGTTTTTT
CASSSPGGNTGELFF
>TRBV6-4|few|TRBD1|TRBJ2-7
TGTGCCAGCAGTGACGAGGACAGGGGGCTCTCGATCCCCTACGAGCAGTACTTC
CASSDEDRGLSIPYEQYF
>TRBV9|.|.|TRBJ1-1
TGTGCCAGCAGCGCCGCCGGGACCCAAGAAGCTTTCTTT
CASSAAGTQEAFF
>TRBV3-1|many|.|TRBJ2-3
TGTGCCAGCAGCCCCCGGGGGCGCGCAGATACGCAGTATTTT
CASSPRGRADTQYF
>TRBV27|many|TRBD1|TRBJ2-1
TGTGCCAGCAGTTTATTCCAGGACAGGGGTTACAATGAGCAGTTCTTC
CASSLFQDRGYNEQFF
>TRBV18|many|TRBD1|TRBJ1-2
TGTGCCAGCTCGCCCGTCGGACAGGGCTATGGCTACACCTTC
CASSPVGQGYGYTF
>TRBV29-1|.|TRBD2|TRBJ2-1
TGCAGCGTGGGCGTTAGCGGGGGGGCAAATGAGCAGTTCTTC
CSVGVSGGANEQFF
>TRBV29-1|.|.|TRBJ2-1
TGCAGCGTTGTCCGGGACGCAGACAATGAGCAGTTCTTC
CSVVRDADNEQFF
>TRBV7-8|many|.|TRBJ2-5
TGTGCCAGCAGCTTGGCCAGGGCCTTTCCTAGGGAAGAGACCCAGTACTTC
CASSLARAFPREETQYF
>TRBV6-6|.|TRBD1|TRBJ2-6
TGTGCCAGCAGTTACTCGCCAACAGGGGATTCTGGGGCCAACGTCCTGACTTTC
CASSYSPTGDSGANVLTF
>TRBV5-1|many|TRBD1|TRBJ1-1
TGCGCCAGCAGCATATCGGGACAGATGAACACTGAAGCTTTCTTT
CASSISGQMNTEAFF
>TRBV5-6|many|TRBD1|TRBJ2-7
TGTGCCAGCAGCTTGGGACAGGGGGGACGGAGCTCCTACGAGCAGTACTTC
CASSLGQGGRSSYEQYF
>TRBV12-3/TRBV12-4|many|TRBD2|TRBJ2-7
TGTGCCAGCAGCCTTAGCGGGACCTCCTACGAGCAGTACTTC
CASSLSGTSYEQYF
>TRBV3-1|once|TRBD2|TRBJ2-3
TGTGCCAGCAGCCCTAGCGGGAGGACAGATACGCAGTATTTT
CASSPSGRTDTQYF
>TRBV2|many|.|TRBJ2-1
TGTGCCAGCACCGGCAGTCGAGTATATGGGAATGAGCAGTTCTTC
CASTGSRVYGNEQFF
>TRBV14|.|TRBD1|TRBJ2-3
TGTGCCAGCAGCCAAGAGGGTGGGACAGGTTACGATACGCAGTATTTT
CASSQEGGTGYDTQYF
>TRBV20-1|.|.|TRBJ2-5
TGCAGTGCTAGAGGGGACTTCCAAGAGACCCAGTACTTC
CSARGDFQETQYF
>TRBV19|few|.|TRBJ2-5
TGTGCCAGTAGTATATCTCCCCGGGTGTCGGAGACCCAGTACTTC
CASSISPRVSETQYF
>TRBV7-3|many|.|TRBJ2-3
TGTGCCAGCAGCTACGGGGGGCCAGATACGCAGTATTTT
CASSYGGPDTQYF
>TRBV5-1|few|.|TRBJ1-5
TGCGCCAGCAGCCCGACAGGAGGTCGGCCCCAGCATTTT
CASSPTGGRPQHF
>TRBV5-8|few|TRBD1|TRBJ1-3
TGTGCCAGCAGCTTCTCTTGGGAGGACAGGGGTTCTGGAAACACCATATATTTT
CASSFSWEDRGSGNTIYF
>TRBV20-1|few|TRBD2|TRBJ2-7
TGCAGTGCTGGGCAGGGAGGGGAAAACGAGCAGTACTTC
CSAGQGGENEQYF
>TRBV16|many|TRBD1|TRBJ1-1
TGTGCCAGCAGCCCCAGGGGGGTTGAAGCTTTCTTT
CASSPRGVEAFF